The clone carrying this T cell receptor (beta chain) was seen a single time. Repertoires were generated with immunoSEQ multiplex PCR, while TCRdb's copy carries only in-frame clones and drops some. In the table there are a few hundred thousand clones, about 90% of which are singletons. These data originate in a study of blood T cell repertoires in COVID-19. Study overall: Sample material is recorded as cDNA or gDNA derived from T cells, B-cell-depleted T cells, or PBMCs.

CDR3 length equals 17 residues. In germline, CDR1 is SGHVS, CDR2 FNYEAQ. Trimming removed 1 base from V and 5 bases from J, with 19 bases in between. Source material: peripheral blood. This TCR was sampled from a woman in her sixties or seventies with COVID-19, enrolled during active disease. The chain recombines TRBV7-6 with TRBJ2-3; D is undetermined. The CDR3 spells CASSLEQPGLLLDTQYF. Here the CDR3 DNA reads TGTGCCAGCAGCTTAGAGCAGCCAGGTCTCCTCTTAGATACGCAGTATTTT.